Each of the 18 T cell receptor beta chains below was sequenced from the same sample in a study of blood T cell repertoires in COVID-19. Profiled with immunoSEQ multiplex PCR; TCRdb holds only in-frame clones, not every one. The sample has fewer than 250,000 clones; 88% are singletons. The source material was peripheral blood. The receptors shown here come from a human donor in a cohort sampled during active COVID-19.

The CDR3: CATSDLLTSGSLSDTQYF. In DNA form, the CDR3 reads TGTGCCACCAGTGATTTGCTGACTAGCGGGAGTTTGTCAGATACGCAGTATTTT. J is TRBJ2-3 and V is TRBV24-1; the match to TRBD2 covers 12 bases. Germline V lookup: CDR1 KGHDR, CDR2 SFDVKD. Germline trimming cut 0 bases from V and 4 bases from J; bases unmatched to any gene: 7. The CDR3 has 18 amino acids.

This sequence joins TRBV7-9 and TRBJ2-3; tentatively, D is TRBD2 (6 bases). With 1 base removed from V and 5 bases from J, the gap between germline ends came to 19 bases. The CDR3 is 17 amino acids. The germline CDR1 and CDR2 sequences are SEHNR and FQNEAQ (reference sequence). CDR3 sequence (DNA): TGTGCCAGCAGCTTAGGGAGGACTATATCAACTCGAGATACGCAGTATTTT. Translating it yields CASSLGRTISTRDTQYF. The full variable domain, rest sourced from reference TRBV7-9 and TRBJ2-3, is DTGVSQNPRHKITKRGQNVTFRCDPISEHNRLYWYRQTLGQGPEFLTYFQNEAQLEKSRLLSDRFSAERPKGSFSTLEIQRTEQGDSAMYLCASSLGRTISTRDTQYFGPGTRLTVL.

This chain links TRBV23-1 with TRBJ2-7, with 8 bases aligning to TRBD1. TRBV23-1 is sorted into the ORF group, with uncertain function. V trimming: 0 bases; J trimming: 0 bases; junction bases outside the gene matches: 4. The CDR3 runs to 16 residues. CDR3 sequence: CASSQSPGGTSYEQYF. CDR3 bases: TGCGCCAGCAGTCAATCCCCAGGGGGCACCTCCTACGAGCAGTACTTC.

CDR3 in DNA: TGTGCCAGCAGCTTAGCTGGGGGGACTAATGAAAAACTGTTTTTT. Its protein is CASSLAGGTNEKLFF. The chain links TRBV7-9 to TRBJ1-4; D is perhaps TRBD1 (5 bases). In germline, CDR1 is SEHNR, CDR2 FQNEAQ (reference sequence). The V end lost 0 bases, the J end lost 2 bases, and 7 bases lay between the germline ends. CDR3 size: 15 residues.

The chain uses TRBV18 and TRBJ2-5; D is undetermined. V dropped 2 bases and J dropped 0 bases, with 13 bases sitting between them. Germline V gives CDR1 KGHSH, CDR2 LQKENI. The CDR3 extends over 16 amino acids. The CDR3: CASSPSTLLYQETQYF. DNA of the CDR3: TGTGCCAGCTCACCATCGACTCTCCTGTACCAAGAGACCCAGTACTTC.

The chain is built from TRBV5-1 and TRBJ1-1; 8 nucleotides match TRBD1. The CDR3 length is 15 residues. Germline CDR1 is SGHRS and CDR2 is YFSETQ. With V trimmed by 5 bases and J by 0 bases, 6 bases remained unmatched. In nucleotides, the CDR3 is TGCGCCAGCAGGTATGCAGGGGGCGTGAACACTGAAGCTTTCTTT. Translating gives CASRYAGGVNTEAFF.

The chain has TRBV15 and TRBJ1-2; TRBD1 matches 7 bases. The CDR3 spans 15 residues. With V trimmed by 4 bases and J by 6 bases, 11 bases remained unmatched. Germline V gives CDR1 LNHNV, CDR2 YYDKDF (reference sequence). DNA of the CDR3: TGTGCCACCAGCACTACAAGACAGGGTTGGAATGGCTACACCTTC. This translates into CATSTTRQGWNGYTF.

This chain links TRBV5-1 with TRBJ2-7; 9 bases are shared with TRBD1. The germline V gene has CDR1 SGHRS and CDR2 YFSETQ. With V trimmed by 3 bases and J by 6 bases, 10 bases remained unmatched. The CDR3 totals 15 residues. This CDR3 is CASSSTGTGFGEQYF. The CDR3 nucleotides read TGCGCCAGCAGCTCGACCGGGACAGGGTTCGGCGAGCAGTACTTC.

The table lists this clone with a count of one. The chain links TRBV10-3 to TRBJ2-2; 8 bases agree with TRBD1. The germline CDR1 and CDR2 sequences are ENHRY and SYGVKD. The CDR3 totals 15 residues. Germline trimming cut 9 bases from V and 4 bases from J; bases unmatched to any gene: 10. CDR3 nucleotide sequence: TGTGCCATAAGGGTGGGACAGGAAGGCACCGGGGAGCTGTTTTTT. Residues: CAIRVGQEGTGELFF.

The V and J genes are TRBV7-2 and TRBJ1-1; no clear D gene. CDR1 is SGHTA, CDR2 FQGNSA, per germline. The CDR3 runs to 14 residues. V lost 1 base and J 4 bases, leaving 10 bases between the germline ends. The CDR3 loop is CASSLGRQVTEAFF. For the CDR3, the DNA is TGTGCCAGCAGCTTAGGACGGCAGGTCACTGAAGCTTTCTTT.

V gene TRBV7-9 combines with J gene TRBJ1-6, with 7 nucleotides matching TRBD1. This CDR3 region has 14 residues. Germline CDR1 and CDR2: SEHNR and FQNEAQ (reference sequence). The J segment lost 10 bases and the V segment lost 6 bases, leaving 9 bases of the junction unmatched. The CDR3 coding sequence is TGTGCCAGCAGACGACAGGGAGAGGGGTCACCCCTCCACTTT. As protein: CASRRQGEGSPLHF.

This CDR3 is CASSTRTGADTQYF. DNA for the CDR3: TGTGCCAGCAGTACCCGGACAGGGGCAGATACGCAGTATTTT. The chain uses TRBV27 and TRBJ2-3; 9 bases map to TRBD1. The germline gives CDR1 MNHEY, CDR2 SMNVEV (reference sequence). The junction had 4 bases not matched to a gene; V was cut back by 5 bases and J by 4 bases. This CDR3 has 14 amino acids.

This chain uses TRBV7-6 with TRBJ1-6; TRBD1 matches 8 bases. CDR1 and CDR2 (germline): SGHVS, FNYEAQ. The CDR3 contains 21 residues. The junction had 14 bases not matched to a gene; V was cut back by 1 base and J by 0 bases. The DNA for the CDR3 is TGTGCCAGCAGCTTAGTACCACCCTTAACAGGGGGGAGCTCCTATAATTCACCCCTCCACTTT. Residues: CASSLVPPLTGGSSYNSPLHF.

The chain uses TRBV29-1 and TRBJ2-4; 13 nucleotides agree with TRBD2. With 2 bases clipped from V and 3 bases from J, the junction kept 10 bases outside the gene matches. The CDR3 is 18 residues long. Looked up from germline, CDR1 is SQVTM and CDR2 is ANQGSEA. The CDR3: CSVEIGLAGDPHKNIQYF. In DNA, the CDR3 is TGCAGCGTTGAAATAGGACTAGCGGGAGACCCCCACAAAAACATTCAGTACTTC.

This chain joins TRBV7-7 and TRBJ2-1; 12 bases match TRBD2. Germline loops: CDR1 SSHAT, CDR2 FNYEAQ (reference sequence). V dropped 1 base and J dropped 9; count of bases not matched to a gene: 4. The CDR3 runs 15 residues. CDR3 DNA: TGTGCCAGCAGCTTAGGGACTAGCGGGACTGGTGAGCAGTTCTTC. Protein: CASSLGTSGTGEQFF.

This sequence joins TRBV27 and TRBJ2-5, with D possibly TRBD1 on 5 matching bases. CDR1 and CDR2 (germline): MNHEY, SMNVEV (reference sequence). V dropped 5 bases and J dropped 4 bases, with 11 bases sitting between them. The CDR3 is 13 residues long. The CDR3 DNA is TGTGCCAGCAGTAGACAGTCCGGAGAGACCCAGTACTTC. This encodes CASSRQSGETQYF.

This clone has only a few counts. J is TRBJ2-7 and V is TRBV27; 12 bases match TRBD1. The CDR3 has 19 amino acids. The germline gives CDR1 MNHEY, CDR2 SMNVEV (reference sequence). J was trimmed by 2 bases and V by 5 bases; bases with no gene match: 16. This chain's CDR3 is CASSTWDRGPGGAPYEQYF. The CDR3 bases are TGTGCCAGCAGTACTTGGGACAGGGGGCCAGGCGGAGCGCCCTACGAGCAGTACTTC.

The gene calls are TRBV10-3 and TRBJ1-2, with TRBD1 identical over 7 bases. The junction had 0 bases not matched to a gene; V was cut back by 4 bases and J by 4 bases. The germline CDR1 and CDR2 sequences are ENHRY and SYGVKD. This CDR3 is 12 amino acids long. The CDR3 loop reads CAISGQGYGYTF. The CDR3 nucleotides read TGTGCCATCAGTGGACAGGGCTATGGCTACACCTTC.